The entry below describes one T cell receptor (beta chain). Its target is unknown. V shed 0 bases, J shed 8 bases, and the junction held 9 bases outside the gene matches. The CDR3 sequence is 16 residues long. Germline V lookup: CDR1 MNHNS, CDR2 SASEGT. The PCR used 60 Vbeta and 13 Jbeta primers. Using immunoSEQ multiplex PCR, the repertoire was profiled, and TCRdb retains in-frame clones only, with some absent. The profile shows over 150,000 clones, roughly 80% of them singletons. This entry is derived from a study of cytomegalovirus exposure and HLA in healthy donors. Study-wide findings and caveats: Reports indicated that the classifier achieved high specificity and sensitivity in diagnosing cytomegalovirus status.

This TCR was recovered from a middle-aged man in good health and CMV-seronegative. The genes are TRBV6-1 and TRBJ1-3, with 8 bases that match TRBD1. Sequenced: PBMCs. CDR3 loop: CASSEARQGRRDTIYF. As DNA, the CDR3 is TGTGCCAGCAGTGAAGCCCGACAGGGGCGTAGGGACACCATATATTTT.